This TCR beta chain was captured in a study of blood T cell repertoires in COVID-19. This CDR3 is built from 15 residues. Clones were sequenced by immunoSEQ multiplex PCR, and TCRdb holds only the in-frame ones, with some missing. The sample consists of roughly 220,000 clones, about 87% of them appearing once. The chain has TRBV21-1 and TRBJ1-5; the table calls TRBD1, which could not be checked here. TRBV21-1 is flagged as a pseudogene. This receptor was identified in a woman in her 30s who had recovered from COVID-19. The sample consisted of PBMCs or T cells enriched from blood (not recorded which). CDR3 protein: CAGDFQDIGNQPQHF. In DNA form, the CDR3 reads TGTGCCGGCGACTTCCAGGACATTGGCAATCAGCCCCAGCATTTT.